This T cell receptor (beta chain) was sequenced for a study of blood T cell repertoires in COVID-19 (dated by TCRdb to the early 2020s). For context, the study as a whole: Collaborator samples came from the United States, Italy and Spain and covered acute and convalescent phases of COVID-19. The material from the prospective study consisted of cDNA or gDNA derived from T cells, B-cell-depleted T cells, or PBMCs. Deeply sampled blood TCRbeta repertoires from subjects exposed to, actively infected with, or recovered from COVID-19 were included in the dataset. The repertoires were released in a freely available public database meant as a resource for research on the immune response to SARS-CoV-2. Samples came from the ongoing ImmuneRACE study (first 160 participants) plus 1,254 subjects from 6 global collaborators. The sample metadata nearly always contained a de-identified subject ID, COVID-19 status, age in years and sex. Where available, HLA class I and class II types were obtained from metadata supplied by the sample provider rather than from assay-based typing. The research as a whole found: Clinical and demographic metadata were provided uncurated, with the amount varying by source and participant.

A note on this clone: The antigen it binds to is not known. The sample holds no much larger clone one base away, and base qualities are not on file.

TCRbeta CDR3 regions were amplified from genomic DNA using the immunoSEQ Assay, a bias-controlled multiplex PCR. As for the authors' bioinformatics: The number of nucleated cells in each sample was estimated from the amplification of reference gene primers within the assay. To quantify the absolute abundance of each unique TCRbeta CDR3 rearrangement, sequence reads were collapsed and filtered. Productive Simpson clonality was computed per sample as the square root of Simpson's diversity index over productive rearrangements. Entries here come from immuneACCESS through TCRdb and include only in-frame sequences with V and J called. Some clones fail to appear in such tables; in the studies checked, an unresolved V gene covers under half of the shortfall, and the cause of the remainder is unknown. The V and J calls and clone size come from that table; D and trimming were worked out from the DNA. This sample comprises about 310,000 clones, roughly 91% of them detected only once. The top ten hold about 9.4% of the sample.

Enrolling through a virtual design, the prospective study's participants ranged in age from roughly 18 to 100 years and lived across 20 to 30 United States geographic areas. In the prospective study, cohorts were assigned on the basis of participant-reported clinical history obtained from a screening survey and a study questionnaire. For ImmuneRACE Cohort 3, a participant was defined as recovered based on two consecutive negative NP/OP PCR tests, clearance by a healthcare professional, or resolution of symptoms. In the prospective study, mobile phlebotomists collected whole blood, serum and a nasopharyngeal or oropharyngeal swab from each participant. Over a roughly two-month period, participants in the prospective study had the option of providing additional blood draws and questionnaires. Prospective study blood samples were shipped either frozen or at room temperature before DNA extraction.

CDR1 and CDR2 (LNHDA, SQIVND) derive from the germline V gene (reference sequence). The CDR3 numbers 14 residues from cysteine through phenylalanine. Left in the record is the CDR3 DNA by itself, 42 bases read in frame from the first base. V was cut back by 5 bases and J by 0 bases, leaving a gap of 7 bases between them. This TCR was sampled from a woman aged 25 to 39 who had recovered from COVID-19. The chain was built from TRBV19 and TRBJ2-2, with TRBD1 tentatively as D gene (5 bases match). Sequencing input: PBMCs or T cells enriched from blood (not recorded which). The DNA sequence reads TGTGCCAGTAGTGGGGCTGCGAACACCGGGGAGCTGTTTTTT. It encodes CASSGAANTGELFF. The full variable domain, with segments outside the CDR3 supplied by the reference TRBV19 and TRBJ2-2 proteins, appears as DGGITQSPKYLFRKEGQNVTLSCEQNLNHDAMYWYRQDPGQGLRLIYYSQIVNDFQKGDIAEGYSVSREKKESFPLTVTSAQKNPTAFYLCASSGAANTGELFFGEGSRLTVL.